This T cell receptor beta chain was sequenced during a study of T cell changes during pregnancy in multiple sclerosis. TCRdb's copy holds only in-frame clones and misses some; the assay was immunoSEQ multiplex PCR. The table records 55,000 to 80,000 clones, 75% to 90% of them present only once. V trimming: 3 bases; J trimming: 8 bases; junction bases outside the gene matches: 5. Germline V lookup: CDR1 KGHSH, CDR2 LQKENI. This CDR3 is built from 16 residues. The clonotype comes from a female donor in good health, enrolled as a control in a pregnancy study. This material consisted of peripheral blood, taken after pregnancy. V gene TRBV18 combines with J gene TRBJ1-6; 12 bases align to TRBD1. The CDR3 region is CASSPLGQGAYSPLHF. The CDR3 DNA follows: TGTGCCAGCTCACCTCTGGGACAGGGGGCTTATTCACCCCTCCACTTT. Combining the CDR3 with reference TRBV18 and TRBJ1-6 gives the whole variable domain NAGVMQNPRHLVRRRGQEARLRCSPMKGHSHVYWYRQLPEEGLKFMVYLQKENIIDESGMPKERFSAEFPKEGPSILRIQQVVRGDSAAYFCASSPLGQGAYSPLHFGNGTRLTVT.